This T cell receptor beta chain is from a study of regulatory T cells in long-lasting Graves disease. Described time point: persistent/refractory GD, antithyroid drugs over 5 years with positive TRAb. RNA from PBMCs was the source of the TCR library. Diagnosing Graves' disease relied on the American Thyroid Association guidelines. In this cohort, patients came from an endocrinology department located in Xi'an, China. Trimming removed 0 bases from V and 4 bases from J; junction bases left unmatched: 3. The CDR3 contains 15 residues. CDR1 and CDR2 (germline): MGHRA, YSYEKL. Arm-PCR of CDR3 regions with iRepertoire HTBI primers generated TCR beta libraries. One entry per CDR3 protein results from TCRdb running MiXCR on the multiplex PCR reads. This table has hundreds of thousands of distinct CDR3 sequences, roughly 22% appearing once.

This TCR was recovered from a female donor with Graves disease. The sample here was peripheral blood mononuclear cells (PBMCs), taken when the disease was refractory, from a patient treated with antithyroid drugs. The V call is TRBV4-1, the J call TRBJ1-3, with 7 bases aligning to TRBD1. CDR3 sequence (DNA): TGCGCCAGCAGCCAAGATACAGGGGACGGAAACACCATATATTTT. Translation gives CASSQDTGDGNTIYF.